Following are 21 T cell receptor beta chains from one sample sequenced in a study of shared clonotypes between healthy human individuals. Profiling relied on immunoSEQ multiplex PCR, and the TCRdb table lists in-frame clones only, not all of them. The profile shows 550,000 to 850,000 clones, around 67% of them singletons. The sample taken for sequencing was memory CD4+ T cells sorted from blood. Regarding subset: CD45RA-negative fraction. The receptors were sampled from a woman aged 25 to 39 in good health.

V is TRBV28 and J is TRBJ1-5, with TRBD1 matching over 9 bases. Germline CDR1 and CDR2: MDHEN and SYDVKM. The trim removed 7 bases at V and 4 bases at J, leaving 8 bases unmatched. The CDR3 is 15 amino acids. This CDR3 reads CASIPGTGRNQPQHF. Written as DNA, the CDR3 is TGTGCCAGCATCCCCGGGACAGGGAGGAATCAGCCCCAGCATTTT.

The chain has TRBV7-9 and TRBJ1-1; possible D gene TRBD1, 5 bases. The CDR3 extends over 15 amino acids. The V end was cut by 5 bases, the J end by 0 bases, with 13 bases between. CDR1 and CDR2 (germline): SEHNR, FQNEAQ (reference sequence). The CDR3 loop reads CASSPTGTVNTEAFF. CDR3 coding DNA: TGTGCCAGCAGCCCTACCGGGACTGTGAACACTGAAGCTTTCTTT.

Comments on this clone: Other nucleotide sequences from this sample produce the same CDR3. The DNA for the CDR3 is TGTGCCAGCAGCCGAGGACTAGCGGGAGGGCCCTACGAGCAGTACTTC. This encodes CASSRGLAGGPYEQYF. This rearrangement joins TRBV27 to TRBJ2-7; 15 bases match TRBD2. Germline V CDR1 and CDR2: MNHEY, SMNVEV (reference sequence). V dropped 6 bases and J dropped 2; count of bases not matched to a gene: 5. This CDR3 is 16 amino acids long.

The chain recombines TRBV5-1 with TRBJ2-1, with TRBD2 matching over 7 bases. The V gene end was trimmed by 7 bases and the J gene end by 0 bases; junction bases not matched to a gene: 7. Germline V gene sequence: CDR1 SGHRS, CDR2 YFSETQ. The CDR3 is made up of 15 amino acids. The CDR3 nucleotides read TGCGCCAGCTTCCTGGGGGGGAGCTCCTACAATGAGCAGTTCTTC. Its protein is CASFLGGSSYNEQFF.

This rearrangement joins TRBV18 to TRBJ1-1, with TRBD1 identical over 8 bases. This CDR3 spans 13 amino acids. Germline V CDR1 and CDR2: KGHSH, LQKENI. The ends lost 10 bases at V and 0 bases at J; junction bases unmatched: 4. CDR3 amino acids: CAIRTGLNTEAFF. The DNA for the CDR3 is TGTGCCATCAGGACAGGGCTGAACACTGAAGCTTTCTTT.

J is TRBJ2-7 and V is TRBV11-3; no definite D call. V shed 1 base and J shed 5 bases, with 15 bases lying between them. The CDR3 is 15 amino acids. Germline V gene lookup returns CDR1 SGHNT and CDR2 YENEEA. CDR3 region: CASSLGYSPGNEQYF. The CDR3 nucleotides read TGTGCCAGCAGCTTAGGGTACAGTCCAGGTAACGAGCAGTACTTC.

The rearrangement joins TRBV6-5 to TRBJ1-2; 7 bases match TRBD1. CDR3 size: 13 residues. Germline values: CDR1 MNHEY, CDR2 SVGAGI. V gave up 6 bases and J gave up 4 bases; unmatched junction bases: 5. The CDR3 is CASRQGQSYGYTF. CDR3 in DNA: TGTGCCAGCAGGCAGGGACAGAGCTATGGCTACACCTTC.

The rearrangement links TRBV2 to TRBJ1-1; no reliable D call. CDR1 is SNHLY, CDR2 FYNNEI, per germline. The CDR3 sequence is 14 residues long. Trimming took 1 base from V and 11 from J, leaving 17 bases between them. Here the CDR3 reads CASSEGRAVEKAFF. In DNA form, the CDR3 reads TGTGCCAGCAGTGAAGGACGGGCGGTGGAGAAGGCTTTCTTT.

The sample holds a few counts of this clone. This chain uses TRBV28 with TRBJ2-7; D unresolved. With 5 bases removed from V and 7 bases from J, the gap between germline ends came to 6 bases. Germline CDR1 is MDHEN and CDR2 is SYDVKM. The CDR3 covers 10 residues. The CDR3 is CASSVREQYF. CDR3 DNA: TGTGCCAGCAGTGTGCGAGAGCAGTACTTC.

The rearrangement joins TRBV7-2 to TRBJ1-4; 7 nucleotides match TRBD1. J gave up 5 bases and V 4 bases, and 13 bases lay outside the gene matches. This CDR3 has 17 amino acids. Germline CDR1 and CDR2: SGHTA and FQGNSA. In nucleotides, the CDR3 is TGTGCCAGCAGCTCAGGTGAAGAACAGGGGATCAATGAAAAACTGTTTTTT. It yields the protein CASSSGEEQGINEKLFF. Drawing the rest from reference TRBV7-2 and TRBJ1-4, the complete variable domain is GAGVSQSPSNKVTEKGKDVELRCDPISGHTALYWYRQSLGQGLEFLIYFQGNSAPDKSGLPSDRFSAERTGGSVSTLTIQRTQQEDSAVYLCASSSGEEQGINEKLFFGSGTQLSVL.

The chain links TRBV2 to TRBJ2-2; the match to TRBD2 covers 12 bases. After removal of 5 bases from V and 7 bases from J, the junction contained 5 bases not matched to a gene. The germline V gene has CDR1 SNHLY and CDR2 FYNNEI. CDR3 length: 15 residues. CDR3: CASSSRTSGIGELFF. In nucleotides, the CDR3 is TGTGCCAGCAGTTCCCGGACTAGCGGGATCGGGGAGCTGTTTTTT.

The chain has TRBV4-2 and TRBJ1-5, with 9 nucleotides matching TRBD1. The V gene end was trimmed by 2 bases and the J gene end by 4 bases; junction bases not matched to a gene: 6. Germline CDR1 LGHNA, CDR2 YNFKEQ. This CDR3 comprises 16 residues. CDR3 residues: CASSQKTGGANQPQHF. In DNA form, the CDR3 reads TGTGCCAGCAGCCAAAAGACAGGGGGGGCGAATCAGCCCCAGCATTTT.

The chain has TRBV28 and TRBJ2-7; D is uncertain. There are 13 residues in the CDR3. V was clipped by 6 bases and J by 5 bases, with 14 bases between them. The germline V gene has CDR1 MDHEN and CDR2 SYDVKM. CDR3: CASSRPNPHEQYF. Here the CDR3 DNA reads TGTGCCAGCAGCAGACCAAACCCCCACGAGCAGTACTTC.

The CDR3 spells CASGPRAINTGELFF. CDR3 sequence (DNA): TGTGCCAGCGGTCCGCGGGCGATCAACACCGGGGAGCTGTTTTTT. The chain has TRBV27 and TRBJ2-2, with D perhaps TRBD2 (5 bases). Per germline, CDR1 MNHEY and CDR2 SMNVEV (reference sequence). The CDR3 covers 15 residues. The V gene lost 8 bases and the J gene lost 2 bases, with 15 bases spanning the gap.

This clone was seen a handful of times. The chain has TRBV30 and TRBJ2-5, with 11 bases lining up with TRBD1. The J call may be incorrect, as the DNA end agrees better with TRBJ2-7. CDR1 and CDR2 from the germline V gene are GTSNPN and SVGIG (reference sequence). This CDR3 contains 14 residues. CDR3 nucleotide sequence: TGTGCCTGGGTAAGGGGGACAGGGGGACACGAGCAGTACTTC. Translated, it gives CAWVRGTGGHEQYF.

This clone has at least ten counts. V usage is TRBV2 and J usage is TRBJ1-2; D remains ambiguous. The CDR3 extends over 16 amino acids. Trimming shortened V by 1 base and J by 7 bases, and 19 bases separated the two germline ends. Germline lookup yields CDR1 SNHLY and CDR2 FYNNEI. CDR3 bases: TGTGCCAGCAGTGAAGGCGTTTGGACCCCGAAGGTTGGCTACACCTTC. It specifies CASSEGVWTPKVGYTF.

This clone has just one count. This chain links TRBV9 with TRBJ2-1, with D possibly being TRBD2 (6 bases). V gave up 1 base and J gave up 7 bases, with 12 bases separating them. The length of the CDR3 is 14 residues. CDR1 SGDLS and CDR2 YYNGEE come from the germline V gene. As DNA, the CDR3 is TGTGCCAGCAGCGTATACGGGAGTACGAATGAGCAGTTCTTC. Protein product: CASSVYGSTNEQFF.

The rearrangement joins TRBV6-5 to TRBJ2-1; D may be TRBD2 (5 bases). V dropped 5 bases and J dropped 4 bases, with 12 bases sitting between them. The CDR3 spans 14 residues. The V gene's germline CDR1 is MNHEY and CDR2 SVGAGI. CDR3 in DNA: TGTGCCAGCAGTACCCAGCGGAGATACAATGAGCAGTTCTTC. This translates into CASSTQRRYNEQFF.

The V call is TRBV9, the J call TRBJ1-2, with a possible D match to TRBD1 (6 bases). The CDR3 covers 16 residues. The germline gives CDR1 SGDLS, CDR2 YYNGEE. V was shortened by 4 bases and J by 1 base, with 17 bases between the two germline ends. CDR3 sequence (DNA): TGTGCCAGCAGCCAAATACGGGACACCCGTAACTATGGCTACACCTTC. Its protein product is CASSQIRDTRNYGYTF.

Details on this clone: Within the sample, other DNA sequences also encode this same CDR3. The chain employs TRBV9 and TRBJ1-4; TRBD1 agrees at 7 bases. CDR1 is SGDLS and CDR2 is YYNGEE in the germline V gene. V shed 4 bases, J shed 4 bases, and the junction held 7 bases outside the gene matches. The CDR3 has 15 amino acids. CDR3 nucleotide sequence: TGTGCCAGCAGCCCACAGGGGTGGGGTAATGAAAAACTGTTTTTT. Translating gives CASSPQGWGNEKLFF.

V usage is TRBV7-2 and J usage is TRBJ2-2, with D perhaps given as TRBD1 or TRBD2 (5 bases each). CDR1 is SGHTA and CDR2 is FQGNSA in the germline V gene. V was clipped by 5 bases and J by 0 bases, with 13 bases between them. CDR3 length: 16 amino acids. The CDR3 spells CASSRGGRANTGELFF. As DNA, the CDR3 is TGTGCCAGCAGCCGGGGCGGCCGCGCGAACACCGGGGAGCTGTTTTTT.